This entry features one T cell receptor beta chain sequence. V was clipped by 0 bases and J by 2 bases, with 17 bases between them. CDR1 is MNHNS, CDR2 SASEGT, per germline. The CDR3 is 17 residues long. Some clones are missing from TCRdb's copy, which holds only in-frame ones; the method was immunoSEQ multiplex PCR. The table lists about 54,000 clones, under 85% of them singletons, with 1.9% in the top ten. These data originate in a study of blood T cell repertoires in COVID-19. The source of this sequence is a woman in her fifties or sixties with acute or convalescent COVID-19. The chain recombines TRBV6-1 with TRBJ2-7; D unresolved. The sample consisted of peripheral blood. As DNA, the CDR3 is TGTGCCAGCAGTGAAGCTCACTGGTTTGAGAATCCCTACGAGCAGTACTTC. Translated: CASSEAHWFENPYEQYF.